Listed below are T cell receptor beta chains from one sample, sequenced in a study of T-cell reconstitution after alpha-beta-depleted transplantation in children. TCRdb passed the PCR reads through MiXCR, listing each CDR3 protein once. The repertoire holds 700,000 or so distinct CDR3 sequences, with about 12% as singletons. The material was PBMCs, obtained before TCRalphabeta/CD19-depleted stem cell transplant. These receptors were collected from a girl aged 2-10 years with congenital amegakaryocytic thrombocytopenia, due to receive a stem cell transplant. CDR3s include the opening cysteine and the closing phenylalanine or tryptophan. The D gene is left open where the match is weak. Rows give clone size only sometimes, using once, few, many, or a class for an expanded clone.

cdr3_aa	cdr3_nt	cdr3_length	j_call	d_call	v_call	clone_size
CASSFTGLDYEQYF	TGTGCCAGCAGCTTTACGGGACTGGACTACGAGCAGTACTTC	14	TRBJ2-7	NA	TRBV7-9	few
CASSPEVYNEQFF	TGTGCCAGCTCACCAGAGGTATACAATGAGCAGTTCTTC	13	TRBJ2-1	NA	TRBV18	many
CSARDVSGANVLTF	TGCAGTGCTAGGGACGTATCTGGGGCCAACGTCCTGACTTTC	14	TRBJ2-6	NA	TRBV20-1	many
CASSLAGGSGSYNEQFF	TGCGCCAGCAGCTTGGCGGGGGGTAGCGGGTCCTACAATGAGCAGTTCTTC	17	TRBJ2-1	TRBD2	TRBV5-1	few
CSAPGTYSSTDTQYF	TGCAGTGCTCCCGGGACGTATTCTAGCACAGATACGCAGTATTTT	15	TRBJ2-3	NA	TRBV20-1	many
CASSLEDGRELFF	TGTGCCAGCAGCTTAGAGGACGGCAGGGAGCTGTTTTTT	13	TRBJ2-2	NA	TRBV7-2	NA
CASSFQLAGEQFF	TGTGCCAGCAGTTTCCAACTAGCGGGTGAGCAGTTCTTC	13	TRBJ2-1	TRBD2	TRBV12-3/TRBV12-4	few
CSASGTSGTGELFF	TGCAGTGCTAGCGGGACTAGCGGGACCGGGGAGCTGTTTTTT	14	TRBJ2-2	TRBD2	TRBV20-1	many
CASSLNPGEQYF	TGTGCCAGCAGCTTGAACCCAGGCGAGCAGTACTTC	12	TRBJ2-7	NA	TRBV7-9	many
CASSLEAGAVVYEQYF	TGCGCCAGCAGCTTGGAAGCGGGAGCTGTAGTCTACGAGCAGTACTTC	16	TRBJ2-7	TRBD2	TRBV5-1	NA
CAWSVAWGARNEQFF	TGTGCCTGGAGTGTAGCGTGGGGTGCGCGGAATGAGCAGTTCTTC	15	TRBJ2-1	NA	TRBV30	few
CSPKKDGYGYTF	TGCAGTCCTAAAAAAGACGGCTATGGCTACACCTTC	12	TRBJ1-2	NA	TRBV20-1	many
CSGGTGASGAFF	TGCAGCGGGGGAACAGGGGCTAGCGGTGCTTTCTTT	12	TRBJ1-1	TRBD1	TRBV29-1	few
CASRTESSGNEQFF	TGCGCCAGCAGAACCGAGTCGAGCGGGAATGAGCAGTTCTTC	14	TRBJ2-1	NA	TRBV5-1	few
CAIRRTTSGSDNEQFF	TGTGCCATCCGAAGGACCACTAGCGGGAGTGACAATGAGCAGTTCTTC	16	TRBJ2-1	TRBD2	TRBV10-3	many
CSASGASGVLF	TGCAGTGCTAGTGGGGCTTCTGGGGTTCTTTTC	11	TRBJ2-5	NA	TRBV20-1	few